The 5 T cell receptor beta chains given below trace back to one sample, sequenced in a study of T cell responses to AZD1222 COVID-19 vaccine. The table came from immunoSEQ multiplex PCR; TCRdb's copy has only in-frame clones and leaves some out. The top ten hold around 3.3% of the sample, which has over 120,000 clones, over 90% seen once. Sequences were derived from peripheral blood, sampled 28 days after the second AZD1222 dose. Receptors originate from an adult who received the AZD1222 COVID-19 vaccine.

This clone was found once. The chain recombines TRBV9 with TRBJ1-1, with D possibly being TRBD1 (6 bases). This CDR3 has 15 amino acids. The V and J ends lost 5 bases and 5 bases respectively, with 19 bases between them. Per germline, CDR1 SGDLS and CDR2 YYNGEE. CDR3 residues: CASSRLQGGWTEAFF. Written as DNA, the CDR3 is TGTGCCAGCAGTCGCCTACAAGGGGGTTGGACTGAAGCTTTCTTT. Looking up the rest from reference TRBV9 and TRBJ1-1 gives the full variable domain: DSGVTQTPKHLITATGQRVTLRCSPRSGDLSVYWYQQSLDQGLQFLIQYYNGEERAKGNILERFSAQQFPDLHSELNLSSLELGDSALYFCASSRLQGGWTEAFFGQGTRLTVV.

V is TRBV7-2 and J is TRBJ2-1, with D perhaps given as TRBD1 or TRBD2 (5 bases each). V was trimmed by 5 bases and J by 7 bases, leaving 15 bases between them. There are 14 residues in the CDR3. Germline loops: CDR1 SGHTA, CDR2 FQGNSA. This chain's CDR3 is CASSEVGPANEQFF. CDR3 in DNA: TGTGCCAGCAGCGAGGTGGGACCAGCGAATGAGCAGTTCTTC. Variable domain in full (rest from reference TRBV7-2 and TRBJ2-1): GAGVSQSPSNKVTEKGKDVELRCDPISGHTALYWYRQSLGQGLEFLIYFQGNSAPDKSGLPSDRFSAERTGGSVSTLTIQRTQQEDSAVYLCASSEVGPANEQFFGPGTRLTVL.

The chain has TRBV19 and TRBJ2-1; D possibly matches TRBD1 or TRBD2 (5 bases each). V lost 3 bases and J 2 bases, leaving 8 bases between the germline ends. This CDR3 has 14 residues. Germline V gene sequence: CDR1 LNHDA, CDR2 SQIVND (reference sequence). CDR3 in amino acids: CASSIRDPYNEQFF. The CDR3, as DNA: TGTGCCAGTAGTATCAGGGACCCCTACAATGAGCAGTTCTTC.

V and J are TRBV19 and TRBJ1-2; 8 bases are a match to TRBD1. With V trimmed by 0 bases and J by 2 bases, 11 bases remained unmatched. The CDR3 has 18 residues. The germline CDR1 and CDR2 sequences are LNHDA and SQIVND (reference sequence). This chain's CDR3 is CASSIDGTGFRLNYGYTF. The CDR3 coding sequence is TGTGCCAGTAGTATAGATGGGACAGGTTTCCGCTTGAACTATGGCTACACCTTC.

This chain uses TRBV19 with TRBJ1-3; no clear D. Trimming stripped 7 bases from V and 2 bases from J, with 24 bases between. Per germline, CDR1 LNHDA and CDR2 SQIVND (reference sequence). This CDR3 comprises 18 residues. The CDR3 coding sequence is TGTGCCAGTACCCAGCGGAGGGTTTCGTCCGGGGCTGGAAACACCATATATTTT. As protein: CASTQRRVSSGAGNTIYF.